The sequence of this T cell receptor (beta chain) was determined in a study of blood T cell repertoires in COVID-19. Looking at the study overall: Acute and convalescent COVID-19 samples came from the United States, Italy and Spain.

Seattle's enrolled individuals joined amid active infection and were then monitored longitudinally. Germline CDR1 reads MNHEY; CDR2 reads SVGEGT. There are 13 residues in the CDR3. The V end was cut by 5 bases, the J end by 8 bases, with 10 bases between. The table came from immunoSEQ multiplex PCR; TCRdb's copy has only in-frame clones and leaves some out. The sample contains around 82,000 clones, 75% to 90% of which appear only once. This clone was seen a few times. Sequencing used peripheral blood. V and J are TRBV6-2 or TRBV6-3 and TRBJ1-6, with a possible D match to TRBD1 (5 bases). The sequence was collected from a man older than 75 with COVID-19, enrolled during active disease. CDR3 residues: CASSRRVDSPLHF. The DNA of the CDR3 is TGTGCCAGCAGTCGCAGGGTAGATTCACCCCTCCACTTT.